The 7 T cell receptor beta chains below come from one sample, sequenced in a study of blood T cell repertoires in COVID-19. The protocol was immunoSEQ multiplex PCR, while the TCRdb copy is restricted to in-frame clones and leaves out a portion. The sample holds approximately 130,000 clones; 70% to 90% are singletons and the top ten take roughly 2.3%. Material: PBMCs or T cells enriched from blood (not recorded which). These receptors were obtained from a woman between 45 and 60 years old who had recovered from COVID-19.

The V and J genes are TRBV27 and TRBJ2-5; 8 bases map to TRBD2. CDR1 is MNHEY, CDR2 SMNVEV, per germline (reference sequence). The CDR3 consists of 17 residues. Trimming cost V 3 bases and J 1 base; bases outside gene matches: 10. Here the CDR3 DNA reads TGTGCCAGCAGTTTTTTGCGGGTAGCGGGGACCCAAGAGACCCAGTACTTC. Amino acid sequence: CASSFLRVAGTQETQYF.

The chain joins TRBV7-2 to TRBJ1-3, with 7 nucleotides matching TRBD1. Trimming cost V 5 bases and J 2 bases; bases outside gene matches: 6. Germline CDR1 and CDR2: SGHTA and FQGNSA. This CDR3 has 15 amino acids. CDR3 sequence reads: CASSVTGETGNTIYF. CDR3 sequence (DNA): TGTGCCAGCAGCGTAACAGGGGAGACTGGAAACACCATATATTTT.

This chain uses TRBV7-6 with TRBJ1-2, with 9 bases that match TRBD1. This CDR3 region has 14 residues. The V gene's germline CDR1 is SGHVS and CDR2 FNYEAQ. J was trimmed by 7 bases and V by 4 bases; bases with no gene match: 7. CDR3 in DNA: TGTGCCAGCAGCTCGGGACAGGGAAATAGTGGCTACACCTTC. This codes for CASSSGQGNSGYTF. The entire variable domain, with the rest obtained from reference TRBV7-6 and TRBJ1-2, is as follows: GAGVSQSPRYKVTKRGQDVALRCDPISGHVSLYWYRQALGQGPEFLTYFNYEAQQDKSGLPNDRFSAERPEGSISTLTIQRTEQRDSAMYRCASSSGQGNSGYTFGSGTRLTVV.

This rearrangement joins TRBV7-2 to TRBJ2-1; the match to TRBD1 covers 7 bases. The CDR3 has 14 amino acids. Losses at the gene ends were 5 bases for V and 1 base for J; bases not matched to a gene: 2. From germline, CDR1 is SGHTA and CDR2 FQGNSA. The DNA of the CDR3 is TGTGCCAGCAGCGAGGACAGGTCCTACAATGAGCAGTTCTTC. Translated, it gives CASSEDRSYNEQFF.

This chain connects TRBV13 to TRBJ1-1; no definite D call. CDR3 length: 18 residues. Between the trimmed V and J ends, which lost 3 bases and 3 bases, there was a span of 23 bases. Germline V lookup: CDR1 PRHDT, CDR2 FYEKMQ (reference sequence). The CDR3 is CASSFQRYPRAGDTEAFF. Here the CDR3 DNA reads TGTGCCAGCAGCTTTCAACGGTACCCACGGGCGGGCGACACTGAAGCTTTCTTT. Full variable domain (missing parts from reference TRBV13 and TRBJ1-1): AAGVIQSPRHLIKEKRETATLKCYPIPRHDTVYWYQQGPGQDPQFLISFYEKMQSDKGSIPDRFSAQQFSDYHSELNMSSLELGDSALYFCASSFQRYPRAGDTEAFFGQGTRLTVV.

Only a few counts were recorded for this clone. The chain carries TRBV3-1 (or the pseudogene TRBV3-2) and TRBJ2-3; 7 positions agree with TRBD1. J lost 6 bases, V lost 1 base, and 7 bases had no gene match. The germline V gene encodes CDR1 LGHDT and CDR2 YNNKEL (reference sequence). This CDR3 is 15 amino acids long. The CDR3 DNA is TGTGCCAGCAGCCAAGGACAGGGCGAGGGCGATACGCAGTATTTT. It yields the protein CASSQGQGEGDTQYF.

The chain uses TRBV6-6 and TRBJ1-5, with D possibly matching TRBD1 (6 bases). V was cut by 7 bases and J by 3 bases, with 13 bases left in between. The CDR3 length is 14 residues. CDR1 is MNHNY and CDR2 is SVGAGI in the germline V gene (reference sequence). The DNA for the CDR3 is TGTGCCAGCAACCTACAGGGTTTCAATCAGCCCCAGCATTTT. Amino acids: CASNLQGFNQPQHF.